Each of the 8 T cell receptor beta chains below was sequenced from the same sample in a study of blood T cell repertoires in COVID-19. Method: immunoSEQ multiplex PCR; TCRdb's copy keeps in-frame clones and lacks some. The data hold roughly 150,000 clones, with 65% to 90% observed a single time. The sample was peripheral blood. All receptors come from a woman in her 50s with acute or convalescent COVID-19.

The V call is TRBV5-4, the J call TRBJ2-6, with 7 positions matching TRBD1. This CDR3 is 18 amino acids long. J lost 2 bases, V lost 4 bases, and 12 bases had no gene match. Germline CDR1 is SGHNT and CDR2 is YYREEE (reference sequence). The CDR3 nucleotides read TGTGCCAGCAGCCCTCCGACAGGGAGATTGACTGGGGCCAACGTCCTGACTTTC. The encoded protein is CASSPPTGRLTGANVLTF.

V is TRBV5-1 and J is TRBJ1-3; 9 bases are a match to TRBD1. CDR1 and CDR2 from the germline V gene are SGHRS and YFSETQ. The CDR3 spans 14 residues. J was trimmed by 5 bases and V by 2 bases; bases with no gene match: 2. CDR3 loop: CASSLGTGRNTIYF. In DNA, the CDR3 is TGCGCCAGCAGCTTAGGGACAGGGAGAAACACCATATATTTT. Based on the CDR3 plus reference TRBV5-1 and TRBJ1-3, the full variable domain is KAGVTQTPRYLIKTRGQQVTLSCSPISGHRSVSWYQQTPGQGLQFLFEYFSETQRNKGNFPGRFSGRQFSNSRSEMNVSTLELGDSALYLCASSLGTGRNTIYFGEGSWLTVV.

The J gene is TRBJ2-5, the V gene TRBV4-2; 13 bases fit TRBD2. This CDR3 region has 16 residues. V was clipped by 5 bases and J by 3 bases; unmatched bases: 6. Germline values: CDR1 LGHNA, CDR2 YNFKEQ. The CDR3 region has the DNA TGTGCCAGCAGCAGGACTAGCGGGGGCCATGAAGAGACCCAGTACTTC. It yields the protein CASSRTSGGHEETQYF.

The chain employs TRBV9 and TRBJ1-5; the match to TRBD1 covers 8 bases. The CDR3 totals 15 residues. Germline trimming cut 4 bases from V and 3 bases from J; bases unmatched to any gene: 6. Per germline, CDR1 SGDLS and CDR2 YYNGEE. The CDR3 protein is CASSPSTGDNQPQHF. The CDR3 DNA reads as TGTGCCAGCAGCCCATCGACAGGGGACAATCAGCCCCAGCATTTT.

About this clone itself: A much larger clone sits a single nucleotide away, making a read error possible. V gene TRBV7-6 combines with J gene TRBJ2-7, with 9 bases lining up with TRBD2. The CDR3 consists of 14 residues. V was pared by 3 bases and J by 3 bases, with 3 bases of the junction left unmatched. In germline, CDR1 is SGHVS, CDR2 FNYEAQ. The chain's CDR3 is CASSFSGGLYEQYF. CDR3 in DNA: TGTGCCAGCAGCTTTAGCGGGGGCCTCTACGAGCAGTACTTC.

The genes are TRBV27 and TRBJ2-7; 7 nucleotides match TRBD2. Germline trimming cut 6 bases from V and 4 bases from J; bases unmatched to any gene: 9. CDR1 is MNHEY and CDR2 is SMNVEV in the germline V gene (reference sequence). This CDR3 is built from 14 residues. The CDR3 nucleotides are TGTGCCAGCAGACCTATGGGGGGGTATTACGAGCAGTACTTC. It codes for CASRPMGGYYEQYF.

This chain links TRBV9 with TRBJ2-2, with D possibly TRBD2 on 5 matching bases. Germline V gene sequence: CDR1 SGDLS, CDR2 YYNGEE. V lost 4 bases and J lost 2, with 9 bases in between. The CDR3 has 14 residues. CDR3 amino acids: CASSQLGNTGELFF. The DNA for the CDR3 is TGTGCCAGCAGCCAACTAGGAAACACCGGGGAGCTGTTTTTT.

V and J are TRBV4-2 and TRBJ1-2, with TRBD1 matching over 7 bases. CDR1 is LGHNA and CDR2 is YNFKEQ in the germline V gene. The CDR3 is 15 residues long. Losses at the gene ends were 1 base for V and 2 bases for J; bases not matched to a gene: 4. Here the CDR3 DNA reads TGTGCCAGCAGCCAAGCCGAGGGACAGAACTATGGCTACACCTTC. Translated, it gives CASSQAEGQNYGYTF.